What follows is one TCR beta chain and its context. TCRdb keeps only in-frame clones here, not all; method: immunoSEQ multiplex PCR. Of some 420,000 clones in the sample, 75% to 90% were seen once. The entry originates in a study of blood T cell repertoires in COVID-19. Background on the study: COVID-19 samples from acute and convalescent phases originated in the United States, Italy and Spain. The cDNA or gDNA used as material had been derived from T cells, B-cell-depleted T cells, or PBMCs.

CDR3 length: 14 residues. CDR1 and CDR2 (germline): SGHTA, FQGNSA. The V gene lost 5 bases and the J gene lost 0 bases, with 5 bases spanning the gap. The chain couples TRBV7-2 to TRBJ2-6, with no clear D. Sequenced input: PBMCs or T cells enriched from blood (not recorded which). The TCR was taken from a man aged 25 to 45 who had recovered from COVID-19. CDR3 DNA sequence: TGTGCCAGCAGCGTCAACTCTGGGGCCAACGTCCTGACTTTC. Residues: CASSVNSGANVLTF. Looking up the rest from reference TRBV7-2 and TRBJ2-6 gives the full variable domain: GAGVSQSPSNKVTEKGKDVELRCDPISGHTALYWYRQSLGQGLEFLIYFQGNSAPDKSGLPSDRFSAERTGGSVSTLTIQRTQQEDSAVYLCASSVNSGANVLTFGAGSRLTVL.